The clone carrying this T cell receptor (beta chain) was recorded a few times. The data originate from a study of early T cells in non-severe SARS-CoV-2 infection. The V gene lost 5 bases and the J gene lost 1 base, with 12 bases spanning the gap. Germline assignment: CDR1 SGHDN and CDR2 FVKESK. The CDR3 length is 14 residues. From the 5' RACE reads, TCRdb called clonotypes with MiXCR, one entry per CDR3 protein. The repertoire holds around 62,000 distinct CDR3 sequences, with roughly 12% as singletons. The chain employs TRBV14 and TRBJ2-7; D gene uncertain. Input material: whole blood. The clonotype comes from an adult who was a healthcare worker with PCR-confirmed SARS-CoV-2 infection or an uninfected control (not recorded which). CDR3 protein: CASSSSGVSYEQYF. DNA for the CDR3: TGTGCCAGCAGCTCTAGTGGGGTTTCCTACGAGCAGTACTTC.